The 18 T cell receptor beta chains in this list originate from one sample, sequenced in a study of cytomegalovirus exposure and HLA in healthy donors. PCR was performed using 60 Vbeta and 13 Jbeta primers. Profiling relied on immunoSEQ multiplex PCR, and the TCRdb table lists in-frame clones only, not all of them. The table shows some 56,000 clones, with approximately 52% occurring only once. Sequencing was carried out using PBMCs. Every receptor here comes from a human donor in good health.

This chain uses TRBV7-3 with TRBJ2-3; TRBD2 matches 7 bases. The germline V gene has CDR1 SGHTA and CDR2 FQGTGA. The CDR3 sequence is 16 residues long. Trimming removed 0 bases from V and 4 bases from J; junction bases left unmatched: 7. The CDR3 DNA reads as TGTGCCAGCAGCTTAACTGGTGGCGGGGGTGCAGATACGCAGTATTTT. It encodes CASSLTGGGGADTQYF.

The chain carries TRBV4-3 and TRBJ2-1; TRBD1 matches at 8 bases. After removal of 3 bases from V and 4 bases from J, the junction contained 8 bases not matched to a gene. Germline V gives CDR1 LGHNA, CDR2 YSLEER. There are 16 residues in the CDR3. CDR3 residues: CASSQTTGQVYNEQFF. CDR3 nucleotides: TGCGCCAGCAGCCAGACGACGGGACAGGTTTACAATGAGCAGTTCTTC.

A note on this clone: An end of the junction differs from the germline gene, which may be a read error. The rearrangement links TRBV4-2 to TRBJ1-2, with D possibly matching TRBD1 (6 bases). The CDR3 loop spans 14 amino acids. Germline V gives CDR1 LGHNA, CDR2 YNFKEQ. The CDR3 coding sequence is TGTGTCAGCAGCCAAGGCGGGGGGCCCTATGGCTACACCTTC. Its protein product is CVSSQGGGPYGYTF.

This chain uses TRBV4-1 with TRBJ2-2; 8 bases fit TRBD1. The V gene's germline CDR1 is MGHRA and CDR2 YSYEKL. Trimming cost V 5 bases and J 4 bases; bases outside gene matches: 6. The CDR3 is 15 amino acids. CDR3 coding DNA: TGCGCCAGCAGCAAAGGGACAGGCGGCACCGGGGAGCTGTTTTTT. Its translation is CASSKGTGGTGELFF.

The chain has TRBV6-5 and TRBJ2-7; D perhaps matches TRBD2 (5 bases). V lost 0 bases, J lost 2 bases, and 8 bases lay in between. CDR3 length: 14 amino acids. CDR1 MNHEY and CDR2 SVGAGI come from the germline V gene. CDR3 DNA sequence: TGTGCCAGCAGTTACTCGAGGGCAGCCTACGAGCAGTACTTC. Its protein product is CASSYSRAAYEQYF.

This clone was detected a few times. The chain joins TRBV6-5 to TRBJ1-5, with a possible D match to TRBD1 (5 bases). Germline V gene lookup returns CDR1 MNHEY and CDR2 SVGAGI. Trimming took 0 bases from V and 9 from J, leaving 9 bases between them. The CDR3 contains 13 residues. The CDR3 loop reads CASSYSGGGPQHF. The CDR3 DNA is TGTGCCAGCAGTTACTCCGGGGGAGGGCCCCAGCATTTT.

The V gene is TRBV5-6, the J gene TRBJ2-5; D is possibly TRBD1 (5 bases). V was shortened by 3 bases and J by 7 bases, with 13 bases between the two germline ends. Per the germline V gene, CDR1 is SGHDT and CDR2 is YYEEEE. The CDR3 length is 13 residues. The chain's CDR3 is CASSSPPRGTQYF. The CDR3 coding sequence is TGTGCCAGCAGCTCGCCCCCTAGGGGGACCCAGTACTTC.

This clone was detected only a few times. This chain connects TRBV5-1 to TRBJ2-5, with D possibly being TRBD2 (5 bases). The germline V and J ends were trimmed by 0 bases and 0 bases, with 9 bases remaining between them. Germline V lookup: CDR1 SGHRS, CDR2 YFSETQ. The CDR3 sequence is 15 residues long. The CDR3 sequence: CASSLESGNQETQYF. CDR3 sequence (DNA): TGCGCCAGCAGCTTGGAATCCGGGAACCAAGAGACCCAGTACTTC.

The rearrangement uses TRBV25-1 and TRBJ1-1; 7 bases match TRBD1. CDR3 size: 14 residues. CDR1 is MGHDK and CDR2 is SYGVNS in the germline V gene. V was clipped by 0 bases and J by 7 bases; unmatched bases: 5. CDR3 bases: TGTGCCAGCAGTGAATACCAGGGGGTCCGTGAAGCTTTCTTT. Translated: CASSEYQGVREAFF. Complete variable domain (other parts from reference TRBV25-1 and TRBJ1-1): EADIYQTPRYLVIGTGKKITLECSQTMGHDKMYWYQQDPGMELHLIHYSYGVNSTEKGDLSSESTVSRIRTEHFPLTLESARPSHTSQYLCASSEYQGVREAFFGQGTRLTVV.

This clone was detected a few times. V usage is TRBV15 and J usage is TRBJ2-1; 10 bases align to TRBD2. The germline CDR1 and CDR2 sequences are LNHNV and YYDKDF (reference sequence). The CDR3 is 15 amino acids. V gave up 5 bases and J gave up 3 bases; unmatched junction bases: 4. CDR3 bases: TGTGCCACCAGCCAAGCGGGGGGGAACTACAATGAGCAGTTCTTC. Translation: CATSQAGGNYNEQFF. Complete variable domain (other parts from reference TRBV15 and TRBJ2-1): DAMVIQNPRYQVTQFGKPVTLSCSQTLNHNVMYWYQQKSSQAPKLLFHYYDKDFNNEADTPDNFQSRRPNTSFCFLDIRSPGLGDTAMYLCATSQAGGNYNEQFFGPGTRLTVL.

This clone was observed once. The chain has TRBV7-8 and TRBJ2-3; 8 nucleotides match TRBD1. The length of the CDR3 is 14 residues. Germline loops: CDR1 SGHVS, CDR2 FQNEAQ. Trimming at V came to 1 base and at J to 6 bases, leaving 3 bases not matched to a gene. CDR3 coding DNA: TGTGCCAGCAGCTTAGGGACAGGGTGGGATACGCAGTATTTT. Its protein product is CASSLGTGWDTQYF. Full variable domain (missing parts from reference TRBV7-8 and TRBJ2-3): GAGVSQSPRYKVAKRGQDVALRCDPISGHVSLFWYQQALGQGPEFLTYFQNEAQLDKSGLPSDRFFAERPEGSVSTLKIQRTQQEDSAVYLCASSLGTGWDTQYFGPGTRLTVL.

This rearrangement joins TRBV7-9 to TRBJ1-5; D might be TRBD1 (6 bases). V lost 5 bases to trimming and J lost 0 bases, with 8 bases between them. CDR1 SEHNR and CDR2 FQNEAQ come from the germline V gene (reference sequence). This CDR3 comprises 14 residues. The CDR3 DNA follows: TGTGCCAGCAGCCAGACAGGTAGCAATCAGCCCCAGCATTTT. This encodes CASSQTGSNQPQHF.

Only a few counts were recorded for this clone. V and J are TRBV2 and TRBJ2-7; D is possibly TRBD2 (6 bases). Germline V gene sequence: CDR1 SNHLY, CDR2 FYNNEI. V shed 7 bases and J shed 0 bases, with 16 bases lying between them. The CDR3 sequence is 15 residues long. The CDR3 loop reads CASKEGPTSSYEQYF. In DNA, the CDR3 is TGTGCCAGCAAGGAGGGACCAACCAGCTCCTACGAGCAGTACTTC.

The chain carries TRBV15 and TRBJ2-5, with D tentatively TRBD2 (6 bases). The CDR3 is 15 residues long. The V gene's germline CDR1 is LNHNV and CDR2 YYDKDF (reference sequence). V was shortened by 0 bases and J by 1 base, with 9 bases between the two germline ends. The CDR3 loop reads CATSRDLSGQETQYF. CDR3 nucleotides: TGTGCCACCAGCAGAGACCTTAGCGGCCAAGAGACCCAGTACTTC.

The chain has TRBV11-1 and TRBJ2-5, with 7 bases lining up with TRBD2. V lost 3 bases to trimming and J lost 9 bases; unmatched junction nucleotides: 7. Germline CDR1 reads SGHAT; CDR2 reads FQDESV (reference sequence). CDR3 length equals 13 residues. CDR3: CASSFKEAGAQYF. The CDR3 coding sequence is TGTGCCAGCAGCTTCAAGGAGGCGGGGGCCCAGTACTTC.

V usage is TRBV11-2 and J usage is TRBJ1-5; a weak D match, TRBD1 (6 bases). The germline gives CDR1 SGHAT, CDR2 FQNNGV. CDR3 length: 14 amino acids. Trimming took off 5 bases at V and 8 bases at J, with 16 bases between the two ends. The CDR3: CASSVLGAQEPQHF. The CDR3 DNA reads as TGTGCCAGCAGCGTGCTGGGGGCGCAGGAGCCCCAGCATTTT.

The chain combines TRBV19 with TRBJ2-5, with D perhaps TRBD2 (6 bases). The length of the CDR3 is 14 residues. V was trimmed by 3 bases and J by 5 bases, leaving 13 bases between them. Germline V gives CDR1 LNHDA, CDR2 SQIVND (reference sequence). This CDR3 is CASSIGPGRETQYF. CDR3 sequence (DNA): TGTGCCAGTAGTATTGGACCGGGGAGGGAGACCCAGTACTTC.

This clone came up a few times. This chain joins TRBV13 and TRBJ1-2; D not certain. V was trimmed by 2 bases and J by 7 bases, leaving 14 bases between them. CDR1 and CDR2 (germline): PRHDT, FYEKMQ (reference sequence). CDR3 size: 14 residues. CDR3 amino acids: CASSLRAGISGYTF. The CDR3 DNA reads as TGTGCCAGCAGCTTAAGAGCGGGTATCTCTGGCTACACCTTC.